This is a list of T cell receptor beta chains from one sample in a study of regulatory T cells in long-lasting Graves disease. TCRdb processed the multiplex PCR reads anew with MiXCR; each CDR3 protein has one entry. The profile shows roughly 350,000 distinct CDR3 sequences, about a sixth of them singletons. A further study also used this sample, focusing on T cells in Graves' hyperthyroidism and ophthalmopathy.

Specimen: peripheral blood mononuclear cells (PBMCs), collected at new diagnosis, from a patient treated with antithyroid drugs. The receptors come from a man aged 35 to 55 with Graves disease. Both conserved end residues are part of each CDR3. Each record gives: J gene, V gene, D gene, clone size, CDR3 protein, CDR3 DNA. D genes are given only for firm matches. Size is omitted from some rows. Given values are once, few, many or a class for expanded clones.

j_gene: TRBJ1-5
v_gene: TRBV4-1
d_gene: TRBD1
abundance: NA
CDR3aa: CASSQEGQVRVNQPQHF
CDR3nt: TGCGCCAGCAGCCAAGAAGGACAGGTGAGAGTCAATCAGCCCCAGCATTTT

j_gene: TRBJ2-1
v_gene: TRBV10-2
d_gene: TRBD2
abundance: many
CDR3aa: CASSGETSGYNEQFF
CDR3nt: TGCGCCAGCAGTGGAGAGACTAGCGGATACAATGAGCAGTTCTTC

j_gene: TRBJ1-5
v_gene: TRBV10-3
d_gene: NA
abundance: few
CDR3aa: CAISDRGTGNQPQHF
CDR3nt: TGTGCCATCAGTGATCGGGGGACGGGCAATCAGCCCCAGCATTTT

j_gene: TRBJ1-2
v_gene: TRBV7-2
d_gene: NA
abundance: few
CDR3aa: CASSPRGMDGYTF
CDR3nt: TGTGCCAGCAGCCCCAGGGGTATGGATGGCTACACCTTC

j_gene: TRBJ1-2
v_gene: TRBV29-1
d_gene: TRBD1
abundance: NA
CDR3aa: CSSSSGGYGYTF
CDR3nt: TGCAGTTCCTCCTCAGGGGGCTATGGCTACACCTTC

j_gene: TRBJ2-7
v_gene: TRBV4-1
d_gene: NA
abundance: few
CDR3aa: CASSPRMTGEYEQYF
CDR3nt: TGCGCCAGCAGCCCCAGGATGACAGGAGAATACGAGCAGTACTTC

j_gene: TRBJ2-1
v_gene: TRBV6-1
d_gene: NA
abundance: many
CDR3aa: CASSHTVLSSYNEQFF
CDR3nt: TGTGCCAGCAGTCATACAGTGCTGAGCTCCTACAATGAGCAGTTCTTC

j_gene: TRBJ2-5
v_gene: TRBV20-1
d_gene: NA
abundance: few
CDR3aa: CSGRGGETQYF
CDR3nt: TGCAGTGGTAGGGGGGGGGAGACCCAGTACTTC

j_gene: TRBJ1-5
v_gene: TRBV30
d_gene: NA
abundance: many
CDR3aa: CAWRKQGNQPQHF
CDR3nt: TGTGCCTGGAGGAAACAGGGCAATCAGCCCCAGCATTTT

j_gene: TRBJ2-3
v_gene: TRBV28
d_gene: NA
abundance: many
CDR3aa: CASSSLPGPIRDTQYF
CDR3nt: TGTGCCAGCAGTTCATTGCCGGGACCGATTAGAGATACGCAGTATTTT

j_gene: TRBJ2-5
v_gene: TRBV6-5
d_gene: NA
abundance: NA
CDR3aa: CASSFGGGSETQYF
CDR3nt: TGTGCCAGCAGTTTCGGAGGGGGAAGTGAGACCCAGTACTTC

j_gene: TRBJ2-1
v_gene: TRBV18
d_gene: NA
abundance: many
CDR3aa: CASSTWGAYNEQFF
CDR3nt: TGTGCCAGCTCAACTTGGGGTGCCTACAATGAGCAGTTCTTC

j_gene: TRBJ1-2
v_gene: TRBV30
d_gene: NA
abundance: many
CDR3aa: CAWSVQGVSGYTF
CDR3nt: TGTGCCTGGAGTGTACAGGGAGTCTCTGGCTACACCTTC

j_gene: TRBJ2-6
v_gene: TRBV2
d_gene: NA
abundance: many
CDR3aa: CASSEAATGLPAGANVLTF
CDR3nt: TGTGCCAGCAGTGAGGCCGCGACCGGGCTTCCTGCTGGGGCCAACGTCCTGACTTTC

j_gene: TRBJ1-6
v_gene: TRBV5-1
d_gene: TRBD1
abundance: NA
CDR3aa: CASGLSGQGNSPLHF
CDR3nt: TGCGCCAGCGGACTCTCGGGACAGGGTAACTCACCCCTCCACTTT

j_gene: TRBJ2-5
v_gene: TRBV3-1
d_gene: NA
abundance: NA
CDR3aa: CASSQVPRQETQYF
CDR3nt: TGTGCCAGCAGCCAAGTACCCCGCCAAGAGACCCAGTACTTC

j_gene: TRBJ1-6
v_gene: TRBV2
d_gene: NA
abundance: many
CDR3aa: CASSAVGGISLHF
CDR3nt: TGTGCCAGCAGTGCAGTCGGGGGTATCTCCCTCCACTTT

j_gene: TRBJ1-5
v_gene: TRBV28
d_gene: NA
abundance: NA
CDR3aa: CASSFNRESNQPQHF
CDR3nt: TGTGCCAGCAGTTTTAACAGGGAAAGCAATCAGCCCCAGCATTTT

j_gene: TRBJ2-2
v_gene: TRBV4-1
d_gene: TRBD1
abundance: many
CDR3aa: CASSHSDRETGELFF
CDR3nt: TGCGCCAGCAGCCACTCGGACAGGGAAACCGGGGAGCTGTTTTTT

j_gene: TRBJ2-7
v_gene: TRBV7-9
d_gene: NA
abundance: many
CDR3aa: CASSRRGGDEQYF
CDR3nt: TGTGCCAGCAGCCGACGCGGAGGGGACGAGCAGTACTTC

j_gene: TRBJ2-5
v_gene: TRBV25-1
d_gene: NA
abundance: NA
CDR3aa: CASSVPQGLETQYF
CDR3nt: TGTGCCAGCAGTGTACCTCAGGGTTTGGAGACCCAGTACTTC

j_gene: TRBJ1-1
v_gene: TRBV5-6
d_gene: NA
abundance: many
CDR3aa: CASSTTWGTEAFF
CDR3nt: TGTGCCAGCAGTACGACATGGGGGACTGAAGCTTTCTTT

j_gene: TRBJ2-7
v_gene: TRBV20-1
d_gene: TRBD1
abundance: NA
CDR3aa: CSASPGGRLYEQYF
CDR3nt: TGCAGTGCTAGTCCAGGGGGAAGGCTCTACGAGCAGTACTTC

j_gene: TRBJ1-2
v_gene: TRBV28
d_gene: NA
abundance: many
CDR3aa: CASSLPGRGYTF
CDR3nt: TGTGCCAGCAGTTTACCAGGGCGTGGCTACACCTTC

j_gene: TRBJ2-1
v_gene: TRBV19
d_gene: NA
abundance: many
CDR3aa: CASSIDQGYYNEQFF
CDR3nt: TGTGCCAGTAGTATAGATCAGGGATACTACAATGAGCAGTTCTTC

j_gene: TRBJ2-2
v_gene: TRBV18
d_gene: NA
abundance: many
CDR3aa: CASSPPKGISAGELFF
CDR3nt: TGTGCCAGCTCACCACCGAAGGGTATTTCGGCCGGGGAGCTGTTTTTT

j_gene: TRBJ2-5
v_gene: TRBV19
d_gene: NA
abundance: NA
CDR3aa: CASSMGGGASQTQYF
CDR3nt: TGTGCCAGTAGTATGGGAGGGGGCGCGAGTCAGACCCAGTACTTC

j_gene: TRBJ2-4
v_gene: TRBV18
d_gene: TRBD1
abundance: many
CDR3aa: CASSPRDRVAKNIQYF
CDR3nt: TGTGCCAGCTCACCACGGGACAGGGTAGCCAAAAACATTCAGTACTTC

j_gene: TRBJ2-7
v_gene: TRBV4-1
d_gene: TRBD1
abundance: many
CDR3aa: CASSRLTGGEQYF
CDR3nt: TGCGCCAGCAGCCGCTTGACAGGGGGCGAGCAGTACTTC

j_gene: TRBJ2-1
v_gene: TRBV7-8
d_gene: TRBD1
abundance: NA
CDR3aa: CASSLGDRVDEQFF
CDR3nt: TGTGCCAGCAGCTTAGGGGACAGGGTTGATGAGCAGTTCTTC

j_gene: TRBJ1-2
v_gene: TRBV29-1
d_gene: TRBD1
abundance: few
CDR3aa: CSVPTGADYGYTF
CDR3nt: TGCAGCGTTCCGACAGGGGCTGACTATGGCTACACCTTC

j_gene: TRBJ2-7
v_gene: TRBV29-1
d_gene: TRBD1
abundance: NA
CDR3aa: CSISPGTGSREQYF
CDR3nt: TGCAGCATCTCACCGGGGACAGGGAGCCGCGAGCAGTACTTC

j_gene: TRBJ2-1
v_gene: TRBV3-1
d_gene: NA
abundance: few
CDR3aa: CASSQEERDDSEQFF
CDR3nt: TGTGCCAGCAGCCAAGAGGAGAGGGACGATAGTGAGCAGTTCTTC

j_gene: TRBJ2-5
v_gene: TRBV29-1
d_gene: NA
abundance: many
CDR3aa: CSVGGSGETQYF
CDR3nt: TGCAGCGTTGGAGGGTCAGGGGAGACCCAGTACTTC

j_gene: TRBJ1-2
v_gene: TRBV28
d_gene: NA
abundance: NA
CDR3aa: CASRKQGVDYGYTF
CDR3nt: TGTGCCAGCCGAAAACAGGGAGTTGACTATGGCTACACCTTC

j_gene: TRBJ2-1
v_gene: TRBV11-3
d_gene: TRBD2
abundance: many
CDR3aa: CASSLNGGGDNEQFF
CDR3nt: TGTGCCAGCAGCTTAAACGGGGGGGGCGACAATGAGCAGTTCTTC

j_gene: TRBJ2-3
v_gene: TRBV9
d_gene: NA
abundance: many
CDR3aa: CASSVVGGAISTDTQYF
CDR3nt: TGTGCCAGCAGCGTAGTTGGGGGGGCCATAAGCACAGATACGCAGTATTTT

j_gene: TRBJ2-1
v_gene: TRBV11-3
d_gene: TRBD2
abundance: many
CDR3aa: CASSFGAGTYNEQFF
CDR3nt: TGTGCCAGCAGCTTCGGAGCGGGGACTTACAATGAGCAGTTCTTC

j_gene: TRBJ2-1
v_gene: TRBV7-9
d_gene: TRBD1
abundance: many
CDR3aa: CASSFGTGGDEQFF
CDR3nt: TGTGCCAGCAGCTTTGGGACAGGGGGGGATGAGCAGTTCTTC

j_gene: TRBJ2-5
v_gene: TRBV4-1
d_gene: TRBD1
abundance: NA
CDR3aa: CASSSDRAPSQETQYF
CDR3nt: TGCGCCAGCAGCTCGGACAGGGCCCCCTCCCAAGAGACCCAGTACTTC

j_gene: TRBJ1-2
v_gene: TRBV7-9
d_gene: NA
abundance: many
CDR3aa: CASSLNSGSNYGYTF
CDR3nt: TGTGCCAGCAGCTTAAACAGCGGATCTAACTATGGCTACACCTTC

j_gene: TRBJ2-5
v_gene: TRBV20-1
d_gene: NA
abundance: NA
CDR3aa: CSARVGGTQYF
CDR3nt: TGCAGTGCTAGAGTTGGGGGGACCCAGTACTTC

j_gene: TRBJ2-5
v_gene: TRBV20-1
d_gene: TRBD2
abundance: many
CDR3aa: CSARLAGQETQYF
CDR3nt: TGCAGTGCTAGACTAGCGGGGCAAGAGACCCAGTACTTC